This T cell receptor (beta chain) originates from a study of T cell clones after liver transplantation. Profiled with immunoSEQ multiplex PCR; TCRdb holds only in-frame clones, not every one. The sample holds under 60,000 clones, roughly 70% seen once. Study-level results: Circulating graft-donor-reactive CD4 TCRbeta sequences fell significantly post-transplant in most of the 8 subjects. Donor-reactive sequences fell more than third party-reactive ones, suggesting partial deletion.

The CDR3 has 14 residues. The germline V gene has CDR1 SGHDN and CDR2 FVKESK. V gave up 7 bases and J gave up 1 base, with 13 bases separating them. Details on this clone: Its target is unknown.

Unstimulated PBMCs were sorted into CD3+CD4+ and CD3+CD8+ populations. This rearrangement joins TRBV14 to TRBJ1-1; D not certain. Sequences were derived from CD4+ T cells from blood, sampled at the 22-month timepoint. The sequence was collected from a human patient who received a liver transplant. Some of these T cells may belong to the graft donor. The CDR3, as DNA: TGTGCCAGCACCCTAAACCCCCAGAACACTGAAGCTTTCTTT. This codes for CASTLNPQNTEAFF.